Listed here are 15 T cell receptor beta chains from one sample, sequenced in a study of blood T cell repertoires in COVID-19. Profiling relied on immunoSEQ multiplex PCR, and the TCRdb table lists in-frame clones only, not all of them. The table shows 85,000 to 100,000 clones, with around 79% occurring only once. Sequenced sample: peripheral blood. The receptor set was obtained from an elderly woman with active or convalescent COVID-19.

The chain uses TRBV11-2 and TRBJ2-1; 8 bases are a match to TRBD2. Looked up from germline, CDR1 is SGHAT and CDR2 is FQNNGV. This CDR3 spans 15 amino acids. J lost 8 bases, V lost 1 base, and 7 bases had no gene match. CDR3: CASSLVVSGVDEQFF. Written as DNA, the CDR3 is TGTGCCAGCAGCTTAGTTGTTAGCGGGGTCGATGAGCAGTTCTTC.

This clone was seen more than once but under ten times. The CDR3 loop is CASSQGREAYYGYTF. Here the CDR3 DNA reads TGTGCCAGCAGCCAAGGGAGGGAGGCCTACTATGGCTACACCTTC. This rearrangement joins TRBV4-2 to TRBJ1-2; no definite D call. The germline CDR1 and CDR2 sequences are LGHNA and YNFKEQ. This CDR3 region has 15 residues. Trimming stripped 1 base from V and 3 bases from J, with 12 bases between.

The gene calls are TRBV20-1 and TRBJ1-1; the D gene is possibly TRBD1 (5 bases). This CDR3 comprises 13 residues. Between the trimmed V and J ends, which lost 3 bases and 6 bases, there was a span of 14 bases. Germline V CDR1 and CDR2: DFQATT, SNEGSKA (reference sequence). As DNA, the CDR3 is TGCAGTGCTAGTCGGCGGGGGTGGGCTGAAGCTTTCTTT. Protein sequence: CSASRRGWAEAFF.

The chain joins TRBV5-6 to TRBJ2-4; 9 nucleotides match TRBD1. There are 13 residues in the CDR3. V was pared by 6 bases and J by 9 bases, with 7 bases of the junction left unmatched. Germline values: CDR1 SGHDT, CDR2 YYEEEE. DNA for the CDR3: TGTGCCAGCACCCCGGGACAGGGAGTCATTCAGTACTTC. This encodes CASTPGQGVIQYF.

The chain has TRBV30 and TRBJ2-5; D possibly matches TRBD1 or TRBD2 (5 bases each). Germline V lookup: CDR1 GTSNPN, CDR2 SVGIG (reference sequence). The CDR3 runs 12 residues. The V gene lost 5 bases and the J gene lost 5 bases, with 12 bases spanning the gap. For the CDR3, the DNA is TGTGCCTGGGGGGCGAGGAGGGAGACCCAGTACTTC. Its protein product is CAWGARRETQYF.

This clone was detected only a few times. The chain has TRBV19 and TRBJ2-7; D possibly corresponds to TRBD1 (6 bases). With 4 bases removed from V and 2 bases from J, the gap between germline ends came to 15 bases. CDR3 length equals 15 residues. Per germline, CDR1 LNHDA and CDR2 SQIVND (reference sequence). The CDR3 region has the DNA TGTGCCAGTAGTAGGGCCCCGGACAGAACCTACGAGCAGTACTTC. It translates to CASSRAPDRTYEQYF.

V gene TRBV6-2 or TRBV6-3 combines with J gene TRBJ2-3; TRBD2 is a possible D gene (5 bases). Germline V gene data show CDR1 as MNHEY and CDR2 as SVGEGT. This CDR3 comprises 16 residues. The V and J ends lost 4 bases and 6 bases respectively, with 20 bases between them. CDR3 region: CASSLNPDFPHDTQYF. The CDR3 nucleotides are TGTGCCAGCAGTTTAAACCCGGACTTCCCCCATGATACGCAGTATTTT.

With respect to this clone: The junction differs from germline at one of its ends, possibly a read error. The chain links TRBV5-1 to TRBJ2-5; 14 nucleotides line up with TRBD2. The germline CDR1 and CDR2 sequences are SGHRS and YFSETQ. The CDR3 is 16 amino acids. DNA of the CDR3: TGTGCCAGCAGCTTGCAAGGACTAGCGGGAGGAGGGACCCAGTACTTC. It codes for CASSLQGLAGGGTQYF.

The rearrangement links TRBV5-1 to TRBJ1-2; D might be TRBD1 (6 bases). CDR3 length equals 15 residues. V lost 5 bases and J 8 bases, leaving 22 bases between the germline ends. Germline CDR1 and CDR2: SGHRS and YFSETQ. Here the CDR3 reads CASSIGQPSYVGYTF. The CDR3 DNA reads TGCGCCAGCAGTATAGGACAGCCAAGCTATGTCGGCTACACCTTC.

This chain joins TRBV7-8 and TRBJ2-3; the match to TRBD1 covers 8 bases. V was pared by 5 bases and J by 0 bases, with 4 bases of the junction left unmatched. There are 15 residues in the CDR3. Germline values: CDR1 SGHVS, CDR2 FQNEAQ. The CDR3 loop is CASSADRGSTDTQYF. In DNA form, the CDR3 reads TGTGCCAGCAGCGCAGACAGGGGAAGCACAGATACGCAGTATTTT.

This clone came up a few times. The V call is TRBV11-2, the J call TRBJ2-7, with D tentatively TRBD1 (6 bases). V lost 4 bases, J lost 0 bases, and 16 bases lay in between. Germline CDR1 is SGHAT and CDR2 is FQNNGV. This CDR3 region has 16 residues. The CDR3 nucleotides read TGTGCCAGCAGCTATTCCGGGACAATAAGCTCCTACGAGCAGTACTTC. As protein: CASSYSGTISSYEQYF. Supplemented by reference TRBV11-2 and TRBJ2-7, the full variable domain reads EAGVAQSPRYKIIEKRQSVAFWCNPISGHATLYWYQQILGQGPKLLIQFQNNGVVDDSQLPKDRFSAERLKGVDSTLKIQPAKLEDSAVYLCASSYSGTISSYEQYFGPGTRLTVT.

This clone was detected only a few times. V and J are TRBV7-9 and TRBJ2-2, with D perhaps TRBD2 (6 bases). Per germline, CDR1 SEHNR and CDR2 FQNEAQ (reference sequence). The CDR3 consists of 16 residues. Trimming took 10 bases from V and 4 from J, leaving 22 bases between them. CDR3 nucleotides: TGTGCCACAGGCGGATACCGGGACGGGGGCACCGGGGAGCTGTTTTTT. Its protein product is CATGGYRDGGTGELFF. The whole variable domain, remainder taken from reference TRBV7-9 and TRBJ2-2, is DTGVSQNPRHKITKRGQNVTFRCDPISEHNRLYWYRQTLGQGPEFLTYFQNEAQLEKSRLLSDRFSAERPKGSFSTLEIQRTEQGDSAMYLCATGGYRDGGTGELFFGEGSRLTVL.

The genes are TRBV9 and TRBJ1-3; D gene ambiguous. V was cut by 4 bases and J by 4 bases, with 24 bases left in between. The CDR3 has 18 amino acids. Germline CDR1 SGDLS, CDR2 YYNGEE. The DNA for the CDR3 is TGTGCCAGCAGCCCCACTCCCCCCGACGGAGAAAGGGGAAACACCATATATTTT. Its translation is CASSPTPPDGERGNTIYF.

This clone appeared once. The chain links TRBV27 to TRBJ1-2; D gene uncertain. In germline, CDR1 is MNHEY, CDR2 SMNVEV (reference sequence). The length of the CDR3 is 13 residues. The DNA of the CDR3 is TGTGTCATCTGCCAGTCCGCCTGCTATGGCTACACCTTC. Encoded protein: CVICQSACYGYTF.

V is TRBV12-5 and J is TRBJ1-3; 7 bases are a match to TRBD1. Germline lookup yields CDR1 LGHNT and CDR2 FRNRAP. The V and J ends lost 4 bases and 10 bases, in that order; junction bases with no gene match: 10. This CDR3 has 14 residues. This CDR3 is CASGSTGVAGTIYF. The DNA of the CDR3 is TGTGCTAGTGGTTCTACAGGGGTTGCTGGAACCATATATTTT. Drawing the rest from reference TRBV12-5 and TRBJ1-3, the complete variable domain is DARVTQTPRHKVTEMGQEVTMRCQPILGHNTVFWYRQTMMQGLELLAYFRNRAPLDDSGMPKDRFSAEMPDATLATLKIQPSEPRDSAVYFCASGSTGVAGTIYFGEGSWLTVV.